Each of the 24 T cell receptor beta chains below was sequenced from the same sample in a study of T cells in tumors after PD-1 blockade. Libraries were prepared by immunoSEQ multiplex PCR; TCRdb keeps only in-frame clonotypes and omits some of them. This sample yields roughly 33,000 clones, of which roughly 73% are seen a single time; 38% belongs to the top ten. Sequencing was performed on PBMCs, taken before anti-PD-1 treatment. The receptors stem from a human donor with basal cell carcinoma.

The rearrangement joins TRBV2 to TRBJ2-7; D is uncertain. Trimming pared 3 bases from V and 2 bases from J, leaving 14 bases between. There are 15 residues in the CDR3. Per germline, CDR1 SNHLY and CDR2 FYNNEI. As DNA, the CDR3 is TGTGCCAGCAGTGACGTTGGCGGTCTTACCTACGAGCAGTACTTC. Translating it yields CASSDVGGLTYEQYF.

This clone was seen more than once but under ten times. The rearrangement links TRBV7-2 to TRBJ2-1; the D gene is possibly TRBD2 (5 bases). Germline V lookup: CDR1 SGHTA, CDR2 FQGNSA. V lost 1 base to trimming and J lost 3 bases, with 10 bases between them. The CDR3 contains 15 residues. CDR3 residues: CASSLDSGSYNEQFF. The CDR3 nucleotides read TGTGCCAGCAGCTTAGACAGCGGAAGCTACAATGAGCAGTTCTTC.

This clone was seen only a few times. J is TRBJ2-5 and V is TRBV5-1, with unresolved D. The length of the CDR3 is 14 residues. Trimming took 1 base from V and 2 from J, leaving 9 bases between them. Germline V lookup: CDR1 SGHRS, CDR2 YFSETQ. The CDR3 nucleotides read TGCGCCAGCAGCTTGTCAGCGAGACAAGAGACCCAGTACTTC. Encoded protein: CASSLSARQETQYF.

V is TRBV7-2 and J is TRBJ2-1, with 8 bases fitting TRBD2. CDR3 size: 17 residues. The ends lost 4 bases at V and 1 base at J; junction bases unmatched: 9. Germline V gives CDR1 SGHTA, CDR2 FQGNSA. The CDR3 nucleotides read TGTGCCAGCAGCTCCCCCAGCGGGAGTCCTTCCTACAATGAGCAGTTCTTC. Amino acid sequence: CASSSPSGSPSYNEQFF.

This clone was picked up one time. The rearrangement links TRBV6-6 to TRBJ2-7; possible D gene TRBD1, 5 bases. Trimming took off 5 bases at V and 0 bases at J, with 11 bases between the two ends. CDR1 and CDR2 from the germline V gene are MNHNY and SVGAGI (reference sequence). CDR3 length: 14 residues. The CDR3 DNA follows: TGTGCCAGCAGTCAGCGACAGAGCTCCTACGAGCAGTACTTC. It yields the protein CASSQRQSSYEQYF.

The genes are TRBV9 and TRBJ1-2, with TRBD1 matching 7 bases. This CDR3 contains 18 residues. Germline-derived CDR1 and CDR2 are SGDLS and YYNGEE. With V trimmed by 5 bases and J by 5 bases, 21 bases remained unmatched. CDR3 in amino acids: CASSRDRQGLIGEYGYTF. DNA of the CDR3: TGTGCCAGCAGTCGCGATCGACAGGGTTTGATAGGAGAGTATGGCTACACCTTC.

The rearrangement uses TRBV24-1 and TRBJ2-1, with 7 bases lining up with TRBD2. The CDR3 extends over 17 amino acids. The germline V gene encodes CDR1 KGHDR and CDR2 SFDVKD. V lost 1 base to trimming and J lost 0 bases; unmatched junction nucleotides: 5. DNA of the CDR3: TGTGCCACCAGTGATTTCCCGGGCGGGAGCTCCTACAATGAGCAGTTCTTC. Encoded protein: CATSDFPGGSSYNEQFF.

The J gene is TRBJ2-5, the V gene TRBV21-1. TRBV21-1 is a pseudogene segment. The CDR3 length is 13 residues. The CDR3 nucleotides read TGTGCCAGCAGCATTACCAGGGGGGGGTTTCAGTACTTC. It translates to CASSITRGGFQYF.

V gene TRBV24-1 combines with J gene TRBJ2-1; possible D gene TRBD2, 6 bases. The V gene's germline CDR1 is KGHDR and CDR2 SFDVKD. V dropped 6 bases and J dropped 6 bases, with 14 bases sitting between them. The CDR3 spans 14 residues. Written as DNA, the CDR3 is TGTGCCACCAGTCGGGGGAAGGTGGGCAATGAGCAGTTCTTC. It encodes CATSRGKVGNEQFF.

Turning to this clone: One end of the junction varies from germline; a read error may be responsible. This chain joins TRBV7-8 and TRBJ1-2; a possible D gene is TRBD1 (5 bases). CDR1 and CDR2 (germline): SGHVS, FQNEAQ. This CDR3 comprises 15 residues. For the CDR3, the DNA is TGTGCCAGCAGCCTAGCTGGGACGGCCAACTATGGCTACACCTTC. Protein product: CASSLAGTANYGYTF.

The V gene is TRBV9, the J gene TRBJ2-2; either TRBD1 or TRBD2 may fit D (5 bases each). This CDR3 has 16 amino acids. V lost 6 bases and J 4 bases, leaving 19 bases between the germline ends. CDR1 is SGDLS and CDR2 is YYNGEE in the germline V gene. The DNA of the CDR3 is TGTGCCAGCAAGAGGGGACCCCCTCGAGGCACCGGGGAGCTGTTTTTT. It translates to CASKRGPPRGTGELFF.

This sequence joins TRBV28 and TRBJ2-1; D tentatively fits TRBD1 or TRBD2 (6 bases each). The CDR3 is 14 amino acids. V lost 4 bases, J lost 8 bases, and 15 bases lay in between. Per germline, CDR1 MDHEN and CDR2 SYDVKM. CDR3: CASSWGWGADEQFF. The CDR3 nucleotides read TGTGCCAGCAGTTGGGGTTGGGGGGCGGATGAGCAGTTCTTC. The complete variable domain, with remaining parts taken from reference TRBV28 and TRBJ2-1, reads DVKVTQSSRYLVKRTGEKVFLECVQDMDHENMFWYRQDPGLGLRLIYFSYDVKMKEKGDIPEGYSVSREKKERFSLILESASTNQTSMYLCASSWGWGADEQFFGPGTRLTVL.

J is TRBJ2-3 and V is TRBV4-1, with 13 nucleotides matching TRBD2. CDR1 is MGHRA and CDR2 is YSYEKL in the germline V gene. CDR3 length equals 17 residues. V trimming: 4 bases; J trimming: 0 bases; junction bases outside the gene matches: 4. CDR3 protein: CASSRGLAGASTDTQYF. CDR3 sequence (DNA): TGCGCCAGCAGCCGCGGACTAGCGGGGGCCAGCACAGATACGCAGTATTTT.

This clone was counted at least ten times. V and J are TRBV5-6 and TRBJ1-5; D ambiguous. Germline values: CDR1 SGHDT, CDR2 YYEEEE. CDR3 size: 12 residues. V lost 3 bases and J 4 bases, leaving 5 bases between the germline ends. CDR3 in amino acids: CASSSGNQPQHF. In nucleotides, the CDR3 is TGTGCCAGCAGCTCTGGGAATCAGCCCCAGCATTTT.

V usage is TRBV9 and J usage is TRBJ1-2; D unresolved. Germline V gene sequence: CDR1 SGDLS, CDR2 YYNGEE. The CDR3 totals 16 residues. V lost 2 bases and J 0 bases, leaving 14 bases between the germline ends. The CDR3 bases are TGTGCCAGCAGCGTCCAGGCATCCCTAGCTAACTATGGCTACACCTTC. This translates into CASSVQASLANYGYTF.

The rearrangement joins TRBV14 to TRBJ1-2; TRBD1 aligns across 7 bases. J gave up 4 bases and V 1 base, and 6 bases lay outside the gene matches. Germline-derived CDR1 and CDR2 are SGHDN and FVKESK. The CDR3 consists of 15 residues. CDR3: CASSQGTGGSYGYTF. The CDR3 DNA is TGTGCCAGCAGCCAAGGGACAGGCGGAAGCTATGGCTACACCTTC. The full variable domain, completed using reference TRBV14 and TRBJ1-2, is EAGVTQFPSHSVIEKGQTVTLRCDPISGHDNLYWYRRVMGKEIKFLLHFVKESKQDESGMPNNRFLAERTGGTYSTLKVQPAELEDSGVYFCASSQGTGGSYGYTFGSGTRLTVV.

The chain combines TRBV2 with TRBJ2-7; 9 bases match TRBD1. The CDR3 spans 15 residues. V shed 4 bases, J shed 2 bases, and the junction held 6 bases outside the gene matches. Germline loops: CDR1 SNHLY, CDR2 FYNNEI. This chain's CDR3 is CASSGRDRVTYEQYF. In DNA, the CDR3 is TGTGCCAGCAGTGGGCGGGACAGGGTCACCTACGAGCAGTACTTC.

This clone was recorded once. The chain joins TRBV3-1 (or the pseudogene TRBV3-2) to TRBJ1-2; D might be TRBD1 (5 bases). Germline loops: CDR1 LGHDT, CDR2 YNNKEL (reference sequence). The CDR3 consists of 14 residues. V was pared by 5 bases and J by 0 bases, with 10 bases between. CDR3 DNA sequence: TGTGCCAGCAGCGACAACAGGCCTAACTATGGCTACACCTTC. This translates into CASSDNRPNYGYTF.

This clone turned up a few times. This chain links TRBV6-6 with TRBJ2-7; maybe TRBD2 (7 bases). The CDR3 is 15 amino acids. Germline V CDR1 and CDR2: MNHNY, SVGAGI (reference sequence). V shed 6 bases and J shed 2 bases, with 17 bases lying between them. CDR3 sequence reads: CASSVGGGGPYEQYF. The DNA for the CDR3 is TGTGCCAGCAGCGTGGGGGGCGGGGGACCCTACGAGCAGTACTTC.

The chain links TRBV9 to TRBJ2-7; D is perhaps TRBD1 or TRBD2 (5 bases each). Germline V gives CDR1 SGDLS, CDR2 YYNGEE. V lost 4 bases and J lost 4, with 15 bases in between. The CDR3 sequence is 14 residues long. The CDR3 is CASSPPRDQYEQYF. Here the CDR3 DNA reads TGTGCCAGCAGCCCACCCCGGGACCAATACGAGCAGTACTTC.

This chain uses TRBV7-9 with TRBJ2-6; D call uncertain. The CDR3 loop spans 14 amino acids. The V gene's germline CDR1 is SEHNR and CDR2 FQNEAQ (reference sequence). V lost 6 bases and J lost 4, with 10 bases in between. In nucleotides, the CDR3 is TGTGCCAGCAGTTTTCTCGGGGGGGCCAACGTCCTGACTTTC. It translates to CASSFLGGANVLTF.

The sample holds a few counts of this clone. The DNA of the CDR3 is TGTGCCAGCAGCTTAGGCGGGCAGTATAGCAATCAGCCCCAGCATTTT. Its translation: CASSLGGQYSNQPQHF. The chain employs TRBV7-8 and TRBJ1-5; D remains ambiguous. Deletions cut 1 base from V and 0 bases from J, with 10 bases between. Germline V lookup: CDR1 SGHVS, CDR2 FQNEAQ. CDR3 length equals 16 residues.

The gene calls are TRBV9 and TRBJ2-3; D may be TRBD1 or TRBD2 (6 bases each). Trimming took off 1 base at V and 0 bases at J, with 9 bases between the two ends. Germline V gives CDR1 SGDLS, CDR2 YYNGEE. The CDR3 totals 15 residues. The CDR3 bases are TGTGCCAGCAGCGTAACAGGGACTAGCACAGATACGCAGTATTTT. Translation: CASSVTGTSTDTQYF.

The chain has TRBV4-3 and TRBJ1-1; 8 nucleotides line up with TRBD1. Looked up from germline, CDR1 is LGHNA and CDR2 is YSLEER. The ends lost 4 bases at V and 1 base at J; junction bases unmatched: 2. CDR3 length: 14 amino acids. The CDR3 is CASSLDRGNTEAFF. The CDR3, as DNA: TGCGCCAGCAGCCTAGACAGGGGGAACACTGAAGCTTTCTTT.